This T cell receptor (beta chain) was retrieved from a study of cytomegalovirus exposure and HLA in healthy donors. Study-level points and caveats: Using a false discovery rate of 0.05, a later analysis showed that 15,000 to 20,000 TCR beta sequences were associated with HLA alleles.

Comment on this clone: Its antigen remains unknown.

The PCR was carried out with 60 Vbeta primers and 13 Jbeta primers. Generated by immunoSEQ multiplex PCR, the TCRdb table keeps only in-frame clones and is missing some. The repertoire holds roughly 140,000 clones, about three quarters seen once, with about 1.7% in the top ten. J gave up 2 bases and V 7 bases, and 11 bases lay outside the gene matches. The CDR3 has 16 amino acids. Germline CDR1 reads MDHEN; CDR2 reads SYDVKM. V usage is TRBV28 and J usage is TRBJ1-5; 7 nucleotides align to TRBD1. The TCR comes from a woman in her 30s in good health and CMV-seronegative. The sequenced sample was PBMCs. The CDR3 sequence: CASTPLRGRGNQPQHF. The CDR3, as DNA: TGTGCCAGCACCCCTTTGAGGGGGCGGGGCAATCAGCCCCAGCATTTT.